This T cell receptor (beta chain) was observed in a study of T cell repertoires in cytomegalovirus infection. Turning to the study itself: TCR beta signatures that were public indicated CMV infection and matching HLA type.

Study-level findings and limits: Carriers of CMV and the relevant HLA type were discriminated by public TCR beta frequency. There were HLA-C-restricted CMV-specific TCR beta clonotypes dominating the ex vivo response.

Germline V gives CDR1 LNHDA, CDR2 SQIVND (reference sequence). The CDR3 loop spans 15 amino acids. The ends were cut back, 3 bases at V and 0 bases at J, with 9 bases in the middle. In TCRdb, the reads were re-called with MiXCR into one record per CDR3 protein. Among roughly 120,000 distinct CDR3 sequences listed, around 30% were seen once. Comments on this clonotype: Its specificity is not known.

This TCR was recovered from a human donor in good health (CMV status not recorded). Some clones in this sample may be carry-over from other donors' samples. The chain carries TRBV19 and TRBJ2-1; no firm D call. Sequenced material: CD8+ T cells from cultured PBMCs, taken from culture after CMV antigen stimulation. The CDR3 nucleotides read TGTGCCAGTAGTATGGGGTTAGGCTCCTACAATGAGCAGTTCTTC. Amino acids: CASSMGLGSYNEQFF.